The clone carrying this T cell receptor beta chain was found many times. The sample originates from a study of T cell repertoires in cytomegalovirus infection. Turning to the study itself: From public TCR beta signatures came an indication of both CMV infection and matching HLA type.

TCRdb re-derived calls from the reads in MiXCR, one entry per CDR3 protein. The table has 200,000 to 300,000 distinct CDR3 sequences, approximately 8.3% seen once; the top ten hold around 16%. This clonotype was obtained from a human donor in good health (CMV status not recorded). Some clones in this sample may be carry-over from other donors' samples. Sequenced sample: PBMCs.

As DNA, the CDR3 is TGTGCCAGCAGCCCAAGGGACACTAGCACAGATACGCAGTATTTT. It yields the protein CASSPRDTSTDTQYF. J is TRBJ2-3 and V is TRBV7-2, with D possibly being TRBD1 (6 bases). The V and J ends lost 5 bases and 0 bases respectively, with 12 bases between them. CDR3 length equals 15 residues. Germline CDR1 reads SGHTA; CDR2 reads FQGNSA. Drawing the rest from reference TRBV7-2 and TRBJ2-3, the complete variable domain is GAGVSQSPSNKVTEKGKDVELRCDPISGHTALYWYRQSLGQGLEFLIYFQGNSAPDKSGLPSDRFSAERTGGSVSTLTIQRTQQEDSAVYLCASSPRDTSTDTQYFGPGTRLTVL.